The text below deals with one TCR beta chain. Its antigen is not identified. These data belong to a study of OX40 agonist ivuxolimab in advanced cancers. Study context: Six ivuxolimab dose levels, 0.01 to 10 mg/kg, were given intravenously every 2 weeks.

Assay used: immunoSEQ multiplex PCR; TCRdb lists only in-frame clones, some missing. The sample lists approximately 84,000 clones, 75% to 95% occurring once. V shed 0 bases and J shed 1 base, with 13 bases lying between them. The CDR3 runs 17 residues. The germline CDR1 and CDR2 sequences are SGDLS and YYNGEE. Study outcomes and limitations: Expanded clones were, on average, more numerous in CD8+ T cells than in CD4+.

The sample in question was CD4+ or CD8+ T cells sorted from blood, obtained in a trial of the OX40 agonist ivuxolimab. The chain carries TRBV9 and TRBJ2-2; the D gene could be TRBD1 or TRBD2 (6 bases each). This TCR derives from an adult with an advanced solid tumor such as melanoma, head and neck, liver or kidney cancer. CDR3 sequence reads: CASSVVWEDRNTGELFF. The CDR3 DNA follows: TGTGCCAGCAGCGTAGTATGGGAGGACAGGAACACCGGGGAGCTGTTTTTT.